Listed here is a single T cell receptor beta chain. Extracted from the samples, RNA was reverse transcribed into cDNA to serve as the sequencing template. Repertoires were generated with immunoSEQ multiplex PCR, while TCRdb's copy carries only in-frame clones and drops some. The repertoire includes around 190,000 clones, under 80% of them detected once, and about 1.3% sits in the top ten. These data belong to a study of CD8+ T cells in alopecia areata. J lost 6 bases, V lost 2 bases, and 7 bases had no gene match. The CDR3 length is 15 residues. Germline-derived CDR1 and CDR2 are GTSNPN and SVGIG (reference sequence). The treatment: oral pan-JAK inhibitor, 5-10 mg twice daily.

V and J are TRBV30 and TRBJ1-2; 12 positions agree with TRBD1. Sequenced material: CD4+ T cells sorted from blood, taken at roughly week 49, from a patient treated with tofacitinib. The sequence was obtained from a human donor with alopecia areata. This CDR3 is CAWSFMGQGANGYTF. As DNA, the CDR3 is TGTGCCTGGAGTTTTATGGGACAGGGGGCGAATGGCTACACCTTC. The variable domain in full, with the rest retrieved from reference TRBV30 and TRBJ1-2, is SQTIHQWPATLVQPVGSPLSLECTVEGTSNPNLYWYRQAAGRGLQLLFYSVGIGQISSEVPQNLSASRPQDRQFILSSKKLLLSDSGFYLCAWSFMGQGANGYTFGSGTRLTVV.